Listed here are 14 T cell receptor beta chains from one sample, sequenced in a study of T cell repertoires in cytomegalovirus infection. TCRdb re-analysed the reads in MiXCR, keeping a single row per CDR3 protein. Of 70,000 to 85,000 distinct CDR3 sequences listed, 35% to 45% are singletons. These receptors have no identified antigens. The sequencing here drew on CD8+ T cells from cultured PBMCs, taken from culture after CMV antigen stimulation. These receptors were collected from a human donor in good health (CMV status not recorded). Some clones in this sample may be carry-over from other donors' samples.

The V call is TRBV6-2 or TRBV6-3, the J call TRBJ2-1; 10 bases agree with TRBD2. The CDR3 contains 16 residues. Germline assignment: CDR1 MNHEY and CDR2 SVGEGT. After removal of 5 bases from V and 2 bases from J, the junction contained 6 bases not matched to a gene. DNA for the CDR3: TGTGCCAGCAGTACTCTAAGCGGGGGGGCCTACAATGAGCAGTTCTTC. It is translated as CASSTLSGGAYNEQFF.

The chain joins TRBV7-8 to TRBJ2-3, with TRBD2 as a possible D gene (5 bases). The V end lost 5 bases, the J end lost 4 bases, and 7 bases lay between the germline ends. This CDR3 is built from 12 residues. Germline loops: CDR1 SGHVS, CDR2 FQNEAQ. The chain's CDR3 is CASSPGADTQYF. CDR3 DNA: TGTGCCAGCAGCCCCGGGGCAGATACGCAGTATTTT.

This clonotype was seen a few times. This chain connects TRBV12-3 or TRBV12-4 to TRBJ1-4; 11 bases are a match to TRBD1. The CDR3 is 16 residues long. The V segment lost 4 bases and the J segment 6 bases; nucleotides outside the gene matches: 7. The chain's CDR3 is CASSYGQGAFYEKLFF. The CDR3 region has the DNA TGTGCCAGCAGTTATGGACAGGGGGCATTTTATGAAAAACTGTTTTTT.

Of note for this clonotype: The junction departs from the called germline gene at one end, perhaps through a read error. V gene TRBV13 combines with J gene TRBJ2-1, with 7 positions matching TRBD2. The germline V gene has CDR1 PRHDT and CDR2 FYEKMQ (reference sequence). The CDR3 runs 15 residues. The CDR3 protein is CASSFGLAVSNEQFF. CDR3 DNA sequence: TGCGCCAGCAGCTTTGGTCTAGCGGTATCCAATGAGCAGTTCTTC.

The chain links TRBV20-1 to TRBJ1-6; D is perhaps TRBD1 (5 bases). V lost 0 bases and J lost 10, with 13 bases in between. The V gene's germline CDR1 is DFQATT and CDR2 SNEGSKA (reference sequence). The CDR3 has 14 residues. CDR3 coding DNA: TGCAGTGCTAGAGAGACCTGGGGGGTGTCACCCCTCCACTTT. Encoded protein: CSARETWGVSPLHF.

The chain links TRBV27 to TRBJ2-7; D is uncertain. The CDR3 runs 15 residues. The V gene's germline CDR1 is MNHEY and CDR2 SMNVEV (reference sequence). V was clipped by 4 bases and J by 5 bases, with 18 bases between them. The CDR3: CASSSLSEMAHEQYF. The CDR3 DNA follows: TGTGCCAGCAGTTCCCTCAGCGAGATGGCCCACGAGCAGTACTTC.

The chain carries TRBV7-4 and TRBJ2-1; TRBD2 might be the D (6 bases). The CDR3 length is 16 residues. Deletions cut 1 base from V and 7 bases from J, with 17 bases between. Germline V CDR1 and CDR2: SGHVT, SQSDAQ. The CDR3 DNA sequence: TGTGCCAGCAGCTTAGGGACCGGGGGATCCCGGAATGAGCAGTTCTTC. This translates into CASSLGTGGSRNEQFF.

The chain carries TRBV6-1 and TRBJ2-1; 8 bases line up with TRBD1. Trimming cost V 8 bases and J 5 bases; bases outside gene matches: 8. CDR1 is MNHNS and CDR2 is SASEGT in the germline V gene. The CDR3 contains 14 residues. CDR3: CASQPGQENNEQFF. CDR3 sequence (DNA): TGTGCCAGCCAACCGGGACAGGAAAACAATGAGCAGTTCTTC.

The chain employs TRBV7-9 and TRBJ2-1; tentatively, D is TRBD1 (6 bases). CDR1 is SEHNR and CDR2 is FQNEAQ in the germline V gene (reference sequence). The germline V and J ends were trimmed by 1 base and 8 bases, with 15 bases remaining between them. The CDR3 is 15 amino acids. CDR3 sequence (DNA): TGTGCCAGCAGCTTAGATCAAGGGGGAGTCGATGAGCAGTTCTTC. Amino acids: CASSLDQGGVDEQFF.

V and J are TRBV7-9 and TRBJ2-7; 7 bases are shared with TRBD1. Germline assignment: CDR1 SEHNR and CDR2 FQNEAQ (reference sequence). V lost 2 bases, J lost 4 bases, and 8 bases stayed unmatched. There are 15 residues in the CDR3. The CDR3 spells CASSLWEQGSYEQYF. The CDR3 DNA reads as TGTGCCAGCAGCTTATGGGAACAGGGGAGTTACGAGCAGTACTTC.

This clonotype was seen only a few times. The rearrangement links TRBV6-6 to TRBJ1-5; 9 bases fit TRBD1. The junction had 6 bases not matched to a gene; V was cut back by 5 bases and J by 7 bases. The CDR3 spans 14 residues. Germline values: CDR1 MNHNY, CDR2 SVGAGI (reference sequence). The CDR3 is CASSVPGQGQPQHF. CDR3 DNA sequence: TGTGCCAGCAGTGTACCGGGACAGGGACAGCCCCAGCATTTT.

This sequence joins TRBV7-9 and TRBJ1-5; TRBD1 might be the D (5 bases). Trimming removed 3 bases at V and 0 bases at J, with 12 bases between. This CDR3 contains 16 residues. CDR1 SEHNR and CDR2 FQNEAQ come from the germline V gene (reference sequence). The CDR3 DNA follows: TGTGCCAGCAGCTTCTCAGGGCAGTATAGCAATCAGCCCCAGCATTTT. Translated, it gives CASSFSGQYSNQPQHF.

CDR3 nucleotides: TGTGCCAGCAGCCAAGTGGACAGGGCCGTTGGCACCGGGGAGCTGTTTTTT. It is translated as CASSQVDRAVGTGELFF. The chain recombines TRBV3-1 with TRBJ2-2; TRBD1 aligns across 8 bases. The germline V gene encodes CDR1 LGHDT and CDR2 YNNKEL (reference sequence). J was trimmed by 4 bases and V by 1 base; bases with no gene match: 8. This CDR3 contains 17 residues.

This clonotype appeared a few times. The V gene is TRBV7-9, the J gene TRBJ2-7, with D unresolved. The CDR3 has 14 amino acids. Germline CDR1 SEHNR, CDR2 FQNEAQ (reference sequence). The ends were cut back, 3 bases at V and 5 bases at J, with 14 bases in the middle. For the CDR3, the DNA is TGTGCCAGCAGCTTTTCTTGGGGTATTCACGAGCAGTACTTC. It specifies CASSFSWGIHEQYF.